The 17 T cell receptor beta chains below were found in one sample sequenced in a study of cytotoxic CD8 clonotypes in ibrutinib-treated CLL. The method was immunoSEQ multiplex PCR; TCRdb's version includes in-frame clones alone and lacks a portion of them. The repertoire holds approximately 350,000 clones, with 67% as singletons. Sequencing was performed on PBMCs, taken after 36 months of ibrutinib treatment. Source of these receptors: a human donor with chronic lymphocytic leukemia.

The DNA of the CDR3 is TGCGCCAGCAGCTTTAGTAGGACAGGGGGTTTCACTGAAGCTTTCTTT. Amino acids: CASSFSRTGGFTEAFF. The rearrangement links TRBV5-1 to TRBJ1-1, with 10 bases that match TRBD1. J was trimmed by 4 bases and V by 2 bases; bases with no gene match: 8. Germline assignment: CDR1 SGHRS and CDR2 YFSETQ. The CDR3 length is 16 residues. Using reference TRBV5-1 and TRBJ1-1 for the parts outside the CDR3, the full variable domain is KAGVTQTPRYLIKTRGQQVTLSCSPISGHRSVSWYQQTPGQGLQFLFEYFSETQRNKGNFPGRFSGRQFSNSRSEMNVSTLELGDSALYLCASSFSRTGGFTEAFFGQGTRLTVV.

This clone has only a few counts. The chain carries TRBV7-3 and TRBJ2-7, with 10 bases fitting TRBD1. The ends lost 7 bases at V and 5 bases at J; junction bases unmatched: 8. CDR3 length equals 14 residues. Looked up from germline, CDR1 is SGHTA and CDR2 is FQGTGA. The CDR3 region is CASTNPTGGDEQYF. CDR3 sequence (DNA): TGTGCCAGCACCAATCCGACAGGGGGCGACGAGCAGTACTTC.

The sample holds one count of this clone. This rearrangement joins TRBV13 to TRBJ2-1; 8 nucleotides match TRBD2. Germline V gives CDR1 PRHDT, CDR2 FYEKMQ (reference sequence). The CDR3 spans 15 residues. J gave up 3 bases and V 4 bases, and 5 bases lay outside the gene matches. The CDR3 loop is CASSYGLAFYNEQFF. In nucleotides, the CDR3 is TGTGCCAGCAGCTATGGACTAGCCTTCTACAATGAGCAGTTCTTC.

This chain uses TRBV18 with TRBJ1-1, with D unresolved. The CDR3 has 12 residues. Trimming removed 1 base at V and 6 bases at J, with 6 bases between. Germline CDR1 reads KGHSH; CDR2 reads LQKENI. The CDR3, as DNA: TGTGCCAGCTCACCACTCTATGCTGAAGCTTTCTTT. Amino acids: CASSPLYAEAFF.

This rearrangement joins TRBV15 to TRBJ2-1, with a tentative D call TRBD2 (6 bases). CDR1 and CDR2 (germline): LNHNV, YYDKDF (reference sequence). Trimming shortened V by 10 bases and J by 2 bases, and 9 bases separated the two germline ends. The length of the CDR3 is 12 residues. The CDR3 DNA follows: TGTGCCAGCAGGGAGGCCTACAATGAGCAGTTCTTC. Translated, it gives CASREAYNEQFF.

The chain has TRBV25-1 and TRBJ2-2, with D possibly being TRBD1 or TRBD2 (6 bases each). The CDR3 extends over 16 amino acids. V gave up 6 bases and J gave up 4 bases, with 18 bases separating them. Per the germline V gene, CDR1 is MGHDK and CDR2 is SYGVNS. CDR3 region: CASRTEGGSITGELFF. The CDR3 DNA sequence: TGTGCCAGCAGGACGGAGGGGGGCTCCATCACCGGGGAGCTGTTTTTT.

This clone has just one count. The chain recombines TRBV11-2 with TRBJ1-4; D perhaps matches TRBD1 (5 bases). The CDR3 has 15 residues. Deletions cut 0 bases from V and 7 bases from J, with 12 bases between. Germline V gene data show CDR1 as SGHAT and CDR2 as FQNNGV. In DNA form, the CDR3 reads TGTGCCAGCAGCTTAGATGGGGCGGTGGGTGAAAAACTGTTTTTT. Translating it yields CASSLDGAVGEKLFF.

The chain uses TRBV28 and TRBJ1-2; D remains ambiguous. V lost 6 bases, J lost 3 bases, and 8 bases lay in between. Germline assignment: CDR1 MDHEN and CDR2 SYDVKM. The CDR3 totals 12 residues. The CDR3 nucleotides read TGTGCCAGCAGGCGCGATGACTATGGCTACACCTTC. This sequence encodes CASRRDDYGYTF.

This clone was detected only once. The chain has TRBV25-1 and TRBJ2-7; a weak D match, TRBD2 (5 bases). Germline V gives CDR1 MGHDK, CDR2 SYGVNS. The CDR3 sequence is 17 residues long. Trimming shortened V by 0 bases and J by 0 bases, and 15 bases separated the two germline ends. Here the CDR3 reads CASSEYGRGIGSYEQYF. DNA of the CDR3: TGTGCCAGCAGTGAATATGGCAGAGGGATTGGCTCCTACGAGCAGTACTTC.

The V and J genes are TRBV7-9 and TRBJ2-3, with 8 bases lining up with TRBD2. The ends lost 0 bases at V and 1 base at J; junction bases unmatched: 3. Germline-derived CDR1 and CDR2 are SEHNR and FQNEAQ (reference sequence). The CDR3 sequence is 16 residues long. The CDR3 region has the DNA TGTGCCAGCAGCTTAGCCCCGACTAGCGGCACAGATACGCAGTATTTT. As protein: CASSLAPTSGTDTQYF.

Only a few counts were recorded for this clone. The rearrangement uses TRBV6-5 and TRBJ2-2; possible D gene TRBD1, 5 bases. Germline CDR1 MNHEY, CDR2 SVGAGI. The CDR3 totals 13 residues. V was clipped by 8 bases and J by 1 base, with 8 bases between them. CDR3 DNA: TGTGCCAGCTCCCAGGGGAACACCGGGGAGCTGTTTTTT. It is translated as CASSQGNTGELFF.

The V and J genes are TRBV9 and TRBJ2-3; D perhaps matches TRBD2 (6 bases). V was shortened by 0 bases and J by 4 bases, with 15 bases between the two germline ends. The CDR3 has 16 residues. Germline values: CDR1 SGDLS, CDR2 YYNGEE. The CDR3 is CASSVAGGSLADTQYF. For the CDR3, the DNA is TGTGCCAGCAGCGTAGCTGGGGGGAGTCTCGCAGATACGCAGTATTTT.

This clone was observed a handful of times. The V gene is TRBV7-2, the J gene TRBJ1-5; TRBD1 agrees at 8 bases. The germline CDR1 and CDR2 sequences are SGHTA and FQGNSA. The CDR3 contains 13 residues. J gave up 9 bases and V 2 bases, and 3 bases lay outside the gene matches. This chain's CDR3 is CASSLHRGSPQHF. For the CDR3, the DNA is TGTGCCAGCAGCTTACACAGGGGGTCGCCCCAGCATTTT.

This clone came up a few times. The gene calls are TRBV10-1 and TRBJ2-1; 11 nucleotides line up with TRBD2. V lost 0 bases to trimming and J lost 2 bases; unmatched junction nucleotides: 9. This CDR3 contains 19 residues. The germline V gene encodes CDR1 WNHNN and CDR2 SYGVQD (reference sequence). The CDR3 loop is CASSESTSGVVPPYNEQFF. CDR3 DNA: TGCGCCAGCAGTGAGTCGACTAGCGGGGTAGTCCCCCCCTACAATGAGCAGTTCTTC.

V gene TRBV5-5 combines with J gene TRBJ2-2; 7 nucleotides agree with TRBD1. Germline CDR1 SGHKS, CDR2 YYEKEE (reference sequence). V shed 4 bases, J shed 0 bases, and the junction held 12 bases outside the gene matches. The CDR3 has 18 residues. The CDR3 nucleotides are TGTGCCAGCAGCGCCCTACCCCAGGGGGTGGCGAACACCGGGGAGCTGTTTTTT. Translated, it gives CASSALPQGVANTGELFF. Combining the CDR3 with reference TRBV5-5 and TRBJ2-2 gives the whole variable domain DAGVTQSPTHLIKTRGQQVTLRCSPISGHKSVSWYQQVLGQGPQFIFQYYEKEERGRGNFPDRFSARQFPNYSSELNVNALLLGDSALYLCASSALPQGVANTGELFFGEGSRLTVL.

The chain has TRBV11-2 and TRBJ2-1; 9 positions match TRBD2. This CDR3 is 15 amino acids long. The V gene end was trimmed by 6 bases and the J gene end by 6 bases; junction bases not matched to a gene: 9. Per the germline V gene, CDR1 is SGHAT and CDR2 is FQNNGV. Here the CDR3 DNA reads TGTGCCAGCAGGACCGGGACTAGCATCTCCAATGAGCAGTTCTTC. Encoded protein: CASRTGTSISNEQFF.

The chain links TRBV5-1 to TRBJ1-1; D is possibly TRBD1 (6 bases). Between the trimmed V and J ends, which lost 3 bases and 8 bases, there was a span of 23 bases. The CDR3 length is 16 residues. Per germline, CDR1 SGHRS and CDR2 YFSETQ. CDR3 nucleotide sequence: TGCGCCAGCAGCTCGCAATCGCCAGGACAGAAAAGAGAAGCTTTCTTT. It encodes CASSSQSPGQKREAFF.